The 27 T cell receptor beta chains presented below share a single source sample, sequenced in a study of T cell repertoires in cytomegalovirus infection. TCRdb processed the reads anew with MiXCR; each CDR3 protein has one entry. In the table there are hundreds of thousands of distinct CDR3 sequences, roughly 43% of which are singletons. No cognate antigen is known for these TCRs. The sample was cultured PBMCs, taken from culture after CMV antigen stimulation. These TCRs come from a human donor in good health (CMV status not recorded). Some clones in this sample may be carry-over from other donors' samples.

The chain employs TRBV5-4 and TRBJ2-6; possibly TRBD2 for D (5 bases). The germline gives CDR1 SGHNT, CDR2 YYREEE (reference sequence). The CDR3 sequence is 16 residues long. Trimming shortened V by 4 bases and J by 0 bases, and 11 bases separated the two germline ends. In DNA form, the CDR3 reads TGTGCCAGCAGCACCGGACTGCTCTCTGGGGCCAACGTCCTGACTTTC. Protein sequence: CASSTGLLSGANVLTF. The complete variable domain, with remaining parts taken from reference TRBV5-4 and TRBJ2-6, reads ETGVTQSPTHLIKTRGQQVTLRCSSQSGHNTVSWYQQALGQGPQFIFQYYREEENGRGNFPPRFSGLQFPNYSSELNVNALELDDSALYLCASSTGLLSGANVLTFGAGSRLTVL.

The chain links TRBV10-3 to TRBJ1-5, with a possible D match to TRBD1 (6 bases). Deletions cut 7 bases from V and 3 bases from J, with 10 bases between. The CDR3 length is 13 residues. Germline lookup yields CDR1 ENHRY and CDR2 SYGVKD. CDR3: CAITQGYNQPQHF. CDR3 coding DNA: TGTGCCATCACCCAGGGGTACAATCAGCCCCAGCATTTT.

The rearrangement uses TRBV20-1 and TRBJ1-1, with TRBD1 matching over 9 bases. The trim removed 2 bases at V and 2 bases at J, leaving 12 bases unmatched. The germline V gene has CDR1 DFQATT and CDR2 SNEGSKA (reference sequence). The CDR3 runs 17 residues. CDR3 residues: CSARPTPGQGRNTEAFF. The CDR3 DNA reads as TGCAGTGCTAGACCCACTCCGGGACAGGGACGTAACACTGAAGCTTTCTTT.

The chain couples TRBV15 to TRBJ1-6; 8 bases align to TRBD1. The CDR3 consists of 18 residues. V lost 0 bases and J lost 7; bases outside the gene matches: 11. Germline V gene sequence: CDR1 LNHNV, CDR2 YYDKDF (reference sequence). CDR3 in amino acids: CATSREALSTGGNSPLHF. The CDR3 DNA is TGTGCCACCAGCAGAGAGGCCCTTTCCACAGGGGGGAATTCACCCCTCCACTTT.

The chain recombines TRBV11-2 with TRBJ2-7; weak D call: TRBD1 (5 bases). Germline values: CDR1 SGHAT, CDR2 FQNNGV. This CDR3 comprises 16 residues. Trimming took off 1 base at V and 0 bases at J, with 13 bases between the two ends. CDR3 nucleotide sequence: TGTGCCAGCAGCTTAGGGGCATTGGGGCTCTCCTACGAGCAGTACTTC. It translates to CASSLGALGLSYEQYF.

The V and J genes are TRBV27 and TRBJ1-1; 7 bases match TRBD1. This CDR3 has 15 amino acids. V was clipped by 2 bases and J by 0 bases; unmatched bases: 3. The germline gives CDR1 MNHEY, CDR2 SMNVEV (reference sequence). The CDR3 region has the DNA TGTGCCAGCAGTTTAAACAGGGGCATGAACACTGAAGCTTTCTTT. Its protein product is CASSLNRGMNTEAFF.

Only a few counts were recorded for this clonotype. This chain connects TRBV7-2 to TRBJ2-5, with a weak D call TRBD2 (5 bases). The V end lost 4 bases, the J end lost 4 bases, and 13 bases lay between the germline ends. CDR1 and CDR2 (germline): SGHTA, FQGNSA. This CDR3 has 14 residues. CDR3: CASSSTGNVETQYF. As DNA, the CDR3 is TGTGCCAGCAGCTCGACCGGGAACGTAGAGACCCAGTACTTC.

The gene calls are TRBV6-1 and TRBJ2-1; D is possibly TRBD2 (6 bases). V lost 4 bases and J 4 bases, leaving 14 bases between the germline ends. The CDR3 consists of 15 residues. Per germline, CDR1 MNHNS and CDR2 SASEGT. CDR3 protein: CASSVAGPPYNEQFF. CDR3 coding DNA: TGTGCCAGCAGTGTGGCGGGGCCCCCATACAATGAGCAGTTCTTC.

This clonotype was found a few times. The chain recombines TRBV7-2 with TRBJ1-2; 9 nucleotides agree with TRBD1. Germline trimming cut 1 base from V and 8 bases from J; bases unmatched to any gene: 14. CDR3 size: 17 residues. Germline loops: CDR1 SGHTA, CDR2 FQGNSA. In DNA, the CDR3 is TGTGCCAGCAGCTTAGTCCCAAATACAGGGGGCTTTGTCGGCTACACCTTC. This translates into CASSLVPNTGGFVGYTF. The whole variable domain, remainder taken from reference TRBV7-2 and TRBJ1-2, is GAGVSQSPSNKVTEKGKDVELRCDPISGHTALYWYRQSLGQGLEFLIYFQGNSAPDKSGLPSDRFSAERTGGSVSTLTIQRTQQEDSAVYLCASSLVPNTGGFVGYTFGSGTRLTVV.

V is TRBV7-8 and J is TRBJ2-3; D is possibly TRBD2 (7 bases). The V gene's germline CDR1 is SGHVS and CDR2 FQNEAQ. V was cut by 8 bases and J by 5 bases, with 17 bases left in between. The CDR3 totals 14 residues. The CDR3 bases are TGTGCCAGCCGAGGGGGGGGCCAAGGAGATACGCAGTATTTT. It translates to CASRGGGQGDTQYF.

This clonotype was counted between two and nine times. The chain employs TRBV7-8 and TRBJ2-7; D may be TRBD1 (5 bases). Germline values: CDR1 SGHVS, CDR2 FQNEAQ. The CDR3 runs to 17 residues. V lost 5 bases to trimming and J lost 1 base, with 21 bases between them. The CDR3 nucleotides read TGTGCCAGCAGCCCTTTTCCCGTCGAAGGGGCGTCCTACGAGCAGTACTTC. It codes for CASSPFPVEGASYEQYF.

Only a few counts were recorded for this clonotype. The V gene is TRBV28, the J gene TRBJ1-5; D remains unclear. The V gene's germline CDR1 is MDHEN and CDR2 SYDVKM. The ends were cut back, 1 base at V and 5 bases at J, with 15 bases in the middle. The CDR3 sequence is 16 residues long. The CDR3 protein is CASSLYPVTSDQPQHF. The CDR3 DNA reads TGTGCCAGCAGTTTATATCCGGTGACTTCGGATCAGCCCCAGCATTTT.

The chain links TRBV20-1 to TRBJ2-7, with TRBD1 matching 7 bases. Germline V CDR1 and CDR2: DFQATT, SNEGSKA (reference sequence). The V and J ends lost 1 base and 7 bases, in that order; junction bases with no gene match: 10. This CDR3 spans 14 amino acids. The CDR3, as DNA: TGCAGTGCTAGAGTACACAGGGGATTGGGAGAGCAGTACTTC. Translated, it gives CSARVHRGLGEQYF.

V usage is TRBV5-1 and J usage is TRBJ1-1; D gene unclear. This CDR3 spans 15 amino acids. Trimming removed 4 bases at V and 4 bases at J, with 17 bases between. Germline CDR1 reads SGHRS; CDR2 reads YFSETQ. CDR3 sequence (DNA): TGCGCCAGCAGCCCCCGTGTGGGGAGGTTCACTGAAGCTTTCTTT. The encoded protein is CASSPRVGRFTEAFF.

The chain is built from TRBV6-2 or TRBV6-3 and TRBJ2-7; D is perhaps TRBD2 (6 bases). Germline CDR1 MNHEY, CDR2 SVGEGT. Trimming cost V 6 bases and J 0 bases, with 15 bases left between them. The CDR3 loop spans 15 amino acids. The CDR3 reads CASSTVGGTSYEQYF. CDR3 nucleotides: TGTGCCAGCAGCACCGTGGGCGGGACCTCCTACGAGCAGTACTTC.

A few counts support this clonotype. The DNA of the CDR3 is TGTGCCAGCAGCTTAGGGCCCAGCGGGTACGAGCAGTACTTC. This encodes CASSLGPSGYEQYF. This rearrangement joins TRBV7-6 to TRBJ2-7, with a tentative D call TRBD2 (6 bases). V gave up 1 base and J gave up 4 bases, with 11 bases separating them. Germline V gene sequence: CDR1 SGHVS, CDR2 FNYEAQ. The CDR3 contains 14 residues.

In DNA, the CDR3 is TGTGCCAGTAATCCCAGGGCCAATCAGCCCCAGCATTTT. Amino acids: CASNPRANQPQHF. The J gene is TRBJ1-5, the V gene TRBV19, with D perhaps matching TRBD1 (5 bases). This CDR3 comprises 13 residues. V lost 7 bases and J 3 bases, leaving 10 bases between the germline ends. Germline values: CDR1 LNHDA, CDR2 SQIVND (reference sequence).

The V gene is TRBV7-6, the J gene TRBJ2-1; 14 bases line up with TRBD2. The J segment lost 8 bases and the V segment lost 5 bases, leaving 14 bases of the junction unmatched. This CDR3 contains 18 residues. Germline values: CDR1 SGHVS, CDR2 FNYEAQ. The CDR3 DNA reads as TGTGCCAGCAGCACCGGGACAGGGACTAGCGGGAGTCACTATGAGCAGTTCTTC. Protein sequence: CASSTGTGTSGSHYEQFF. The full variable domain, in which reference TRBV7-6 and TRBJ2-1 provide the parts outside the CDR3, is GAGVSQSPRYKVTKRGQDVALRCDPISGHVSLYWYRQALGQGPEFLTYFNYEAQQDKSGLPNDRFSAERPEGSISTLTIQRTEQRDSAMYRCASSTGTGTSGSHYEQFFGPGTRLTVL.

This clonotype was observed at least ten times. The chain's CDR3 is CASSSDRLNTGELFF. CDR3 bases: TGTGCCAGCAGCTCCGACAGGCTGAACACCGGGGAGCTGTTTTTT. This chain joins TRBV5-4 and TRBJ2-2; a possible D gene is TRBD1 (6 bases). The germline V and J ends were trimmed by 3 bases and 1 base, with 10 bases remaining between them. CDR1 and CDR2 (germline): SGHNT, YYREEE (reference sequence). This CDR3 has 15 residues. The full variable domain, its missing parts supplied by reference TRBV5-4 and TRBJ2-2, is ETGVTQSPTHLIKTRGQQVTLRCSSQSGHNTVSWYQQALGQGPQFIFQYYREEENGRGNFPPRFSGLQFPNYSSELNVNALELDDSALYLCASSSDRLNTGELFFGEGSRLTVL.

This chain uses TRBV7-9 with TRBJ2-6; no clear D gene. Looked up from germline, CDR1 is SEHNR and CDR2 is FQNEAQ (reference sequence). Deletions cut 2 bases from V and 0 bases from J, with 8 bases between. The CDR3 runs to 16 residues. The CDR3 loop is CASSLIGLSGANVLTF. The CDR3 nucleotides read TGTGCCAGCAGCTTAATAGGCCTCTCTGGGGCCAACGTCCTGACTTTC.

This clonotype came up a few times. V is TRBV7-9 and J is TRBJ1-1; weak D call: TRBD1 (6 bases). This CDR3 comprises 14 residues. V dropped 7 bases and J dropped 0 bases, with 12 bases sitting between them. Germline V lookup: CDR1 SEHNR, CDR2 FQNEAQ (reference sequence). The CDR3 loop is CASTVTGMNTEAFF. The CDR3, as DNA: TGTGCCAGCACCGTGACAGGTATGAACACTGAAGCTTTCTTT.

This clonotype was detected once. For the CDR3, the DNA is TGCGCCAGCAGCTATACAGCAAACACTGAAGCTTTCTTT. This sequence encodes CASSYTANTEAFF. The V gene is TRBV5-1, the J gene TRBJ1-1; D ambiguous. Germline CDR1 reads SGHRS; CDR2 reads YFSETQ. V gave up 3 bases and J gave up 2 bases, with 8 bases separating them. The CDR3 totals 13 residues.

The V and J genes are TRBV5-1 and TRBJ2-1; TRBD2 matches at 12 bases. The junction had 11 bases not matched to a gene; V was cut back by 4 bases and J by 15 bases. The CDR3 runs 14 residues. CDR1 and CDR2 from the germline V gene are SGHRS and YFSETQ. The DNA for the CDR3 is TGCGCCAGCAGCATATTGACTAGCGGGAGAGGTTGGTTCTTC. This gives the protein CASSILTSGRGWFF.

This clonotype occurred a few times. The chain has TRBV11-2 and TRBJ2-2; the D gene is possibly TRBD2 (7 bases). The germline V gene has CDR1 SGHAT and CDR2 FQNNGV. Trimming took 5 bases from V and 7 from J, leaving 17 bases between them. This CDR3 has 15 amino acids. The chain's CDR3 is CASSPLGGRVGELFF. CDR3 DNA sequence: TGTGCCAGCAGCCCCCTCGGGGGGCGGGTCGGGGAGCTGTTTTTT.

This clonotype was found a few times. The V call is TRBV7-2, the J call TRBJ2-7; tentatively, D is TRBD1 (6 bases). Germline assignment: CDR1 SGHTA and CDR2 FQGNSA. The CDR3 loop spans 13 amino acids. V shed 2 bases and J shed 11 bases, with 16 bases lying between them. CDR3 in amino acids: CASSLNTGTREYF. The CDR3, as DNA: TGTGCCAGCAGCTTAAATACCGGGACAAGGGAGTACTTC.

The J gene is TRBJ2-3, the V gene TRBV20-1; 8 positions match TRBD2. Germline assignment: CDR1 DFQATT and CDR2 SNEGSKA (reference sequence). CDR3 length: 14 residues. V dropped 6 bases and J dropped 3; count of bases not matched to a gene: 8. CDR3 sequence: CSAQGQRETDTQYF. The CDR3 nucleotides are TGCAGTGCCCAAGGGCAGCGGGAGACAGATACGCAGTATTTT.

About this clonotype itself: Given a much more abundant clone one base away, this may be a read error. The chain recombines TRBV7-2 with TRBJ1-2, with 8 bases matching TRBD1. The germline gives CDR1 SGHTA, CDR2 FQGNSA. The CDR3 covers 14 residues. CDR3 coding DNA: TGTGCCAGCGGCTTACGGGACAGGAGTTATGGCTACACCTTC. Residues: CASGLRDRSYGYTF.